Here is one T cell receptor beta chain with its context. Its antigen is not identified. This record belongs to a study of shared clonotypes between healthy human individuals. Whole-study findings and limits: What limited the represented genetic and exposure-history diversity was the small number of donors.

Investigators spread the genomic DNA of each subset evenly over several immunoSEQ plates. Clones were sequenced by immunoSEQ multiplex PCR, and TCRdb holds only the in-frame ones, with some missing. The data contain fewer than 400,000 clones, less than 85% of them seen just once; the ten biggest clones take up about 9.3%. Division of CD4+ cells produced a CD45RA+ naive subset and a CD45RA-negative memory subset. Germline V lookup: CDR1 MNHEY, CDR2 SMNVEV (reference sequence). Between the trimmed V and J ends, which lost 6 bases and 1 base, there was a span of 18 bases. The CDR3 totals 16 residues. This sequence originates from a man in his thirties or forties in good health. The source material was memory CD4+ T cells sorted from blood. Subset given: CD45RA-negative fraction. The rearrangement uses TRBV27 and TRBJ1-1; TRBD1 might be the D (5 bases). The CDR3 DNA is TGTGCCAGCAGCCTATGGCCGGGGAGGGGGAACACTGAAGCTTTCTTT. It yields the protein CASSLWPGRGNTEAFF.